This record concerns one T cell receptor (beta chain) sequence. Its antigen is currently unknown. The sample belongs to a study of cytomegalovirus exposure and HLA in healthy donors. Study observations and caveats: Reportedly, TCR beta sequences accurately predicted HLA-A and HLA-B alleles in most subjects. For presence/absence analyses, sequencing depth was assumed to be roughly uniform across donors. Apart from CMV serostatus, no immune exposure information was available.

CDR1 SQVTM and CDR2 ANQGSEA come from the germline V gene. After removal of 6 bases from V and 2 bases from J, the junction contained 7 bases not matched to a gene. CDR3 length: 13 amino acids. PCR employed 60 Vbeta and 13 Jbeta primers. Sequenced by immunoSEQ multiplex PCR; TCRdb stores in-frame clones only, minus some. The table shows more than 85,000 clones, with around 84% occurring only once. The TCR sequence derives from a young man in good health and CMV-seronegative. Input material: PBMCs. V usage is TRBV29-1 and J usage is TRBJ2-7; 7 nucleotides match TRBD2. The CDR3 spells CSVLLRETYEQYF. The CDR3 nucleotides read TGCAGCGTCTTGTTGCGGGAGACCTACGAGCAGTACTTC.